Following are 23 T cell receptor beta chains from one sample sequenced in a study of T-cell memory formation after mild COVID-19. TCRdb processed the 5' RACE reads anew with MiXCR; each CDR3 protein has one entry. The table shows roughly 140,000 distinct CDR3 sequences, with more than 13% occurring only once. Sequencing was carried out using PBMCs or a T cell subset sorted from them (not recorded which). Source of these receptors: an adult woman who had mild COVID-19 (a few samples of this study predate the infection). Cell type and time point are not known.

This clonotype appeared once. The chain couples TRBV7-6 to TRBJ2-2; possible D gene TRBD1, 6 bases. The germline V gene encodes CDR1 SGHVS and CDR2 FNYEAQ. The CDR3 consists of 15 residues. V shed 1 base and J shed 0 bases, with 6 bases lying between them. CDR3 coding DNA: TGTGCCAGCAGCTTAGGGACAGCGAACACCGGGGAGCTGTTTTTT. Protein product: CASSLGTANTGELFF.

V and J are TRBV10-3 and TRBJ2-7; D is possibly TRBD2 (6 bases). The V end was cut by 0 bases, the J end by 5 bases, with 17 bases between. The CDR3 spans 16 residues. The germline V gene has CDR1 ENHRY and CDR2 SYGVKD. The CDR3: CAISESVWGVENEQYF. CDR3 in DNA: TGTGCCATCAGTGAGTCTGTTTGGGGGGTAGAGAACGAGCAGTACTTC.

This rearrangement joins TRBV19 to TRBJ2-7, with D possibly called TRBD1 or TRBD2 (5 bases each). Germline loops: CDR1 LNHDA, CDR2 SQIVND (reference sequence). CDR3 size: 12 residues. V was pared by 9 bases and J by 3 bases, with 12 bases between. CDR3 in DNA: TGTGCCAGCTCCGGGGCTAACTACGAGCAGTACTTC. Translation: CASSGANYEQYF.

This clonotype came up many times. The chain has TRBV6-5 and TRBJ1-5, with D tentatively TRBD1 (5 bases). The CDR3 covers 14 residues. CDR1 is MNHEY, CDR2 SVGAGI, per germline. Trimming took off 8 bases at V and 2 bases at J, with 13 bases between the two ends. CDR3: CASAGSFGNQPQHF. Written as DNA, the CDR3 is TGTGCCAGCGCAGGGAGTTTCGGCAATCAGCCCCAGCATTTT.

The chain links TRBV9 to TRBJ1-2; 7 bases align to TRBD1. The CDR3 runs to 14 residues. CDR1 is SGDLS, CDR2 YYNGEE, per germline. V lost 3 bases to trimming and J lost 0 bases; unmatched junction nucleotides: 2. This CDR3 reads CASSGTGTNYGYTF. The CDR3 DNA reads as TGTGCCAGCAGCGGGACAGGAACTAACTATGGCTACACCTTC.

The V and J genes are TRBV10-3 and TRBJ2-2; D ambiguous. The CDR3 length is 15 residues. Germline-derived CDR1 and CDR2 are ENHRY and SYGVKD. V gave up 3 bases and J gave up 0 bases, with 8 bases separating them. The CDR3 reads CAISESTTNTGELFF. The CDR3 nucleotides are TGTGCCATCAGTGAATCGACAACGAACACCGGGGAGCTGTTTTTT.

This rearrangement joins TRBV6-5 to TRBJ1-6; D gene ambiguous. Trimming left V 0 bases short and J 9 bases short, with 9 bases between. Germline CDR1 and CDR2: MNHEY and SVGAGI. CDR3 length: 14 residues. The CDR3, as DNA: TGTGCCAGCAGTTACTCATCCAGGCCTTCACCCCTCCACTTT. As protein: CASSYSSRPSPLHF.

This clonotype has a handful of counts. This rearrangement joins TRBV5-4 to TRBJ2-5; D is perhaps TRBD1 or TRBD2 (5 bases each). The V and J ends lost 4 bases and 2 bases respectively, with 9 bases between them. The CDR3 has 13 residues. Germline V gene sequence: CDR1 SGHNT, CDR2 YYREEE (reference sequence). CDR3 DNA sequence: TGTGCCAGCAGCGGGGACGGTCAAGAGACCCAGTACTTC. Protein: CASSGDGQETQYF.

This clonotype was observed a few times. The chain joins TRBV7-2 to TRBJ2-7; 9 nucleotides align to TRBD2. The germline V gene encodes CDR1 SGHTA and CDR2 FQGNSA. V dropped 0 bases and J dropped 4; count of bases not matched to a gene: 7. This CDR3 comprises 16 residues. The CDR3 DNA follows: TGTGCCAGCAGCTTAGCAGGTCTAGCGGGATGGTACGAGCAGTACTTC. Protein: CASSLAGLAGWYEQYF.

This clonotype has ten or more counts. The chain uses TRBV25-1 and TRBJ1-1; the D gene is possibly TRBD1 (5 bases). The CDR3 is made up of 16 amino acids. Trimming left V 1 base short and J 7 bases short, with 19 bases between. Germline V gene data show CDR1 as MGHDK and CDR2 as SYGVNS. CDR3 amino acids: CASSELAGSVTGEAFF. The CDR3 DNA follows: TGTGCCAGCAGTGAATTAGCAGGGTCAGTAACGGGTGAAGCTTTCTTT.

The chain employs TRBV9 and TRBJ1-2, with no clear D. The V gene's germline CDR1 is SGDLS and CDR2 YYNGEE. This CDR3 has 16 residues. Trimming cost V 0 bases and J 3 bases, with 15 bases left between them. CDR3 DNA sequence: TGTGCCAGCAGCGTAGAAACTGCGGTCCCCTACTATGGCTACACCTTC. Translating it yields CASSVETAVPYYGYTF.

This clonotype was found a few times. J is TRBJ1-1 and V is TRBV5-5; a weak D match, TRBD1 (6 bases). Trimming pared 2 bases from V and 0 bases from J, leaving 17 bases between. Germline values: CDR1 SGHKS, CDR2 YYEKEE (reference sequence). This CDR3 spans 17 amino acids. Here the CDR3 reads CASSFLPGASMNTEAFF. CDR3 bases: TGTGCCAGCAGCTTTCTCCCGGGGGCCAGCATGAACACTGAAGCTTTCTTT.

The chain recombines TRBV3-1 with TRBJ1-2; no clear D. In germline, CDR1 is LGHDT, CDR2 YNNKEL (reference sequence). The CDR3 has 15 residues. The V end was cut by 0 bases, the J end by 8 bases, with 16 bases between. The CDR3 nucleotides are TGTGCCAGCAGCCAAGAGGGGTTACTATCCGGGGGCTACACCTTC. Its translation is CASSQEGLLSGGYTF.

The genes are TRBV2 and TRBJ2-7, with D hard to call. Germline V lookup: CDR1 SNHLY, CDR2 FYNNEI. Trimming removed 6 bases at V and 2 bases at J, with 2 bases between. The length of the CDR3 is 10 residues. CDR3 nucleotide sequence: TGTGCCAGCAGGGCCTACGAGCAGTACTTC. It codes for CASRAYEQYF.

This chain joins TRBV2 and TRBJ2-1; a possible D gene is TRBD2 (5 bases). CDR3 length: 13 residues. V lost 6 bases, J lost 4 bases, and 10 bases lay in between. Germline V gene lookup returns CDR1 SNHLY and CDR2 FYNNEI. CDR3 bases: TGTGCCAGCAGCGGGAAGGGATACAATGAGCAGTTCTTC. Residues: CASSGKGYNEQFF.

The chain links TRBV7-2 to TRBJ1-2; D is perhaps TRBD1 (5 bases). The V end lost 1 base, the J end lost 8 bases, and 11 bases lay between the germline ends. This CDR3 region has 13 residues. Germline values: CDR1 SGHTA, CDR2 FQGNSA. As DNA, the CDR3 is TGTGCCAGCAGCTTAGGGCAGGGCGGAGGCTACACCTTC. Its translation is CASSLGQGGGYTF.

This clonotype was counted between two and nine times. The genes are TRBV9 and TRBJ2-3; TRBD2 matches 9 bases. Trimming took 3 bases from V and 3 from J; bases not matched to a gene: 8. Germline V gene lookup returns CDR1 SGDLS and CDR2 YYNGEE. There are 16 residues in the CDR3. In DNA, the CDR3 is TGTGCCAGCAGCGCTTCTAGCGGGGTGGGGACAGATACGCAGTATTTT. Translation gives CASSASSGVGTDTQYF.

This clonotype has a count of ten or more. The CDR3 DNA is TGTGCCAGCAGTTTCCACGCACAGGGGCCGACTCACAATGAGCAGTTCTTC. Translated, it gives CASSFHAQGPTHNEQFF. V is TRBV12-3 or TRBV12-4 and J is TRBJ2-1; 7 bases are a match to TRBD1. Unmatched junction bases numbered 13, after V lost 3 bases and J lost 5 bases. CDR3 length: 17 amino acids.

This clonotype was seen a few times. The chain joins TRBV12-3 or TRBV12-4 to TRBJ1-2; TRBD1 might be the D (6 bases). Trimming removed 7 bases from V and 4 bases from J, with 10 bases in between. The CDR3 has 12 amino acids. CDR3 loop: CASTWGAYGYTF. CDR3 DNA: TGTGCCAGCACCTGGGGGGCCTATGGCTACACCTTC.

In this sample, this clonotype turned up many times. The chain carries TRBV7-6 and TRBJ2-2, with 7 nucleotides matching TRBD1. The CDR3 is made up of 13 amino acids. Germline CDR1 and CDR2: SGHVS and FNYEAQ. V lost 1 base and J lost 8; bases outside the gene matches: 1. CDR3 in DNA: TGTGCCAGCAGCTTAGAGGGGGCTGGGGAGCTGTTTTTT. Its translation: CASSLEGAGELFF.

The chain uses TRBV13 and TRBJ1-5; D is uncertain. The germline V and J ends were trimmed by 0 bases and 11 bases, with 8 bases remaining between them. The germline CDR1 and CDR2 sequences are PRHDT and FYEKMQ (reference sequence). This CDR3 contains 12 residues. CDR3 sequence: CASSLGRRAQHF. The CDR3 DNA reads TGTGCCAGCAGCTTAGGTAGACGGGCCCAGCATTTT. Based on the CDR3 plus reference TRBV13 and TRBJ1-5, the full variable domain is AAGVIQSPRHLIKEKRETATLKCYPIPRHDTVYWYQQGPGQDPQFLISFYEKMQSDKGSIPDRFSAQQFSDYHSELNMSSLELGDSALYFCASSLGRRAQHFGDGTRLSIL.

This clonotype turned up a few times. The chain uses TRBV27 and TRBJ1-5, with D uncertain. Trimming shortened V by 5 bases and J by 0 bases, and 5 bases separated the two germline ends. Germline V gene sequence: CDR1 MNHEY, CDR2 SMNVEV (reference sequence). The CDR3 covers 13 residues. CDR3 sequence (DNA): TGTGCCAGCAGTACGTCTAGCAATCAGCCCCAGCATTTT. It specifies CASSTSSNQPQHF.

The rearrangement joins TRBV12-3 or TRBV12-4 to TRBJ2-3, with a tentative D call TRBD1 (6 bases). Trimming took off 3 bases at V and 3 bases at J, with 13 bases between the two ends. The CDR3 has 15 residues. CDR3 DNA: TGTGCCAGCAGTTTCAGGGGCGAGGGGACAGATACGCAGTATTTT. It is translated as CASSFRGEGTDTQYF.